This passage covers 16 T cell receptor beta chains from one sample sequenced in a study of vaccination effects on CD4 cells after COVID-19. Measured with immunoSEQ multiplex PCR; TCRdb has only the in-frame clones, and not every one. The sample yields approximately 46,000 clones, about 70% seen once. Subsequent to a culture period of less than twelve days, CD4+ T cells were isolated. Antigens of these TCRs are unknown. Sequenced material: CD4+ T cells from PBMCs cultured without peptide, taken before COVID-19 vaccination. The receptors come from a human donor who had a prior SARS-CoV-2 infection.

This clone was observed once. The genes are TRBV6-6 and TRBJ2-2; D is possibly TRBD2 (5 bases). The CDR3 runs 17 residues. Looked up from germline, CDR1 is MNHNY and CDR2 is SVGAGI (reference sequence). The V end was cut by 5 bases, the J end by 2 bases, with 18 bases between. The chain's CDR3 is CASSPPVGRENTGELFF. The CDR3 region has the DNA TGTGCCAGCAGTCCCCCTGTAGGTCGGGAAAACACCGGGGAGCTGTTTTTT.

This clone was recorded once. The chain recombines TRBV30 with TRBJ1-2, with D maybe TRBD1 (6 bases). Germline V gives CDR1 GTSNPN, CDR2 SVGIG (reference sequence). Trimming stripped 0 bases from V and 10 bases from J, with 18 bases between. The CDR3 sequence is 14 residues long. CDR3 region: CAWSVQGLGGDYTF. As DNA, the CDR3 is TGTGCCTGGAGTGTACAGGGATTGGGCGGAGACTACACCTTC.

The chain recombines TRBV7-9 with TRBJ2-3, with D perhaps being TRBD1 or TRBD2 (5 bases each). Germline CDR1 reads SEHNR; CDR2 reads FQNEAQ (reference sequence). V lost 1 base and J 0 bases, leaving 5 bases between the germline ends. This CDR3 region has 14 residues. The CDR3 bases are TGTGCCAGCAGCTTAGGGGACAGCACAGATACGCAGTATTTT. Residues: CASSLGDSTDTQYF. Using reference TRBV7-9 and TRBJ2-3 for the parts outside the CDR3, the full variable domain is DTGVSQNPRHKITKRGQNVTFRCDPISEHNRLYWYRQTLGQGPEFLTYFQNEAQLEKSRLLSDRFSAERPKGSFSTLEIQRTEQGDSAMYLCASSLGDSTDTQYFGPGTRLTVL.

The V gene is TRBV5-4, the J gene TRBJ2-1; D is tentatively TRBD1 or TRBD2 (5 bases each). V lost 3 bases and J lost 3, with 7 bases in between. The CDR3 has 13 amino acids. Per the germline V gene, CDR1 is SGHNT and CDR2 is YYREEE (reference sequence). The DNA for the CDR3 is TGTGCCAGCAGCTGGGACGGCTACAATGAGCAGTTCTTC. Its translation is CASSWDGYNEQFF.

V usage is TRBV4-3 and J usage is TRBJ2-7; D is possibly TRBD1 or TRBD2 (6 bases each). Trimming pared 0 bases from V and 7 bases from J, leaving 13 bases between. Germline loops: CDR1 LGHNA, CDR2 YSLEER. The CDR3 runs 14 residues. CDR3 protein: CASSQESGAGEQYF. For the CDR3, the DNA is TGCGCCAGCAGCCAAGAGTCGGGGGCGGGGGAGCAGTACTTC.

The J gene is TRBJ2-5, the V gene TRBV11-3; the match to TRBD2 covers 8 bases. From germline, CDR1 is SGHNT and CDR2 YENEEA. Germline trimming cut 3 bases from V and 3 bases from J; bases unmatched to any gene: 3. The CDR3 loop spans 14 amino acids. Here the CDR3 reads CASSFGLAEETQYF. The CDR3 region has the DNA TGTGCCAGCAGCTTTGGACTAGCCGAAGAGACCCAGTACTTC.

The rearrangement uses TRBV5-1 and TRBJ1-3; D perhaps matches TRBD1 (6 bases). The V end was cut by 1 base, the J end by 4 bases, with 9 bases between. CDR1 SGHRS and CDR2 YFSETQ come from the germline V gene. The CDR3 consists of 14 residues. The CDR3 spells CASSLNREGNTIYF. CDR3 DNA sequence: TGCGCCAGCAGCTTGAACAGGGAAGGAAACACCATATATTTT.

This sequence joins TRBV4-3 and TRBJ1-1; D perhaps matches TRBD1 (6 bases). The CDR3 is 14 residues long. Trimming left V 0 bases short and J 5 bases short, with 10 bases between. CDR1 and CDR2 (germline): LGHNA, YSLEER. The chain's CDR3 is CASSQDWGRTEAFF. The CDR3 DNA reads as TGCGCCAGCAGCCAAGATTGGGGGCGAACTGAAGCTTTCTTT.

The chain is built from TRBV2 and TRBJ1-4; no firm D call. Germline loops: CDR1 SNHLY, CDR2 FYNNEI. The CDR3 is made up of 15 amino acids. The germline V and J ends were trimmed by 0 bases and 8 bases, with 13 bases remaining between them. CDR3 nucleotide sequence: TGTGCCAGCAGTGAAGCGTTTGGTGTGGGGGAAAAACTGTTTTTT. It specifies CASSEAFGVGEKLFF.

This clone was found a few times. The J gene is TRBJ2-1, the V gene TRBV7-2; no clear D. Between the trimmed V and J ends, which lost 8 bases and 4 bases, there was a span of 12 bases. Germline V lookup: CDR1 SGHTA, CDR2 FQGNSA. CDR3 length equals 13 residues. CDR3 sequence: CASCTSPYNEQFF. For the CDR3, the DNA is TGTGCCAGCTGCACGTCCCCTTACAATGAGCAGTTCTTC.

The chain couples TRBV7-9 to TRBJ2-7; 7 positions agree with TRBD2. Trimming took 3 bases from V and 6 from J; bases not matched to a gene: 11. This CDR3 has 15 amino acids. Per germline, CDR1 SEHNR and CDR2 FQNEAQ (reference sequence). The CDR3 is CASSFFGGGISEQYF. The CDR3, as DNA: TGTGCCAGCAGCTTTTTTGGGGGGGGGATCTCCGAGCAGTACTTC.

This clone showed up just a few times. The CDR3 region is CASSLIALQETQYF. CDR3 DNA: TGCGCCAGCAGCTTGATAGCGCTCCAAGAGACCCAGTACTTC. The V and J genes are TRBV5-1 and TRBJ2-5; D may be TRBD2 (5 bases). There are 14 residues in the CDR3. Germline V gives CDR1 SGHRS, CDR2 YFSETQ. Trimming cost V 1 base and J 1 base, with 8 bases left between them.

This clone was seen once. This chain uses TRBV7-3 with TRBJ2-1; no definite D call. The germline CDR1 and CDR2 sequences are SGHTA and FQGTGA. The CDR3 has 13 amino acids. The V gene lost 1 base and the J gene lost 1 base, with 2 bases spanning the gap. CDR3 sequence reads: CASSLSSYNEQFF. CDR3 in DNA: TGTGCCAGCAGCTTAAGTTCCTACAATGAGCAGTTCTTC.

The rearrangement joins TRBV2 to TRBJ2-1; 14 nucleotides agree with TRBD2. With V trimmed by 5 bases and J by 10 bases, 4 bases remained unmatched. The germline V gene encodes CDR1 SNHLY and CDR2 FYNNEI. The length of the CDR3 is 14 residues. The CDR3 loop reads CASSTGLAGGEQFF. In DNA, the CDR3 is TGTGCCAGCAGTACCGGACTAGCGGGAGGCGAGCAGTTCTTC.

The genes are TRBV12-3 or TRBV12-4 and TRBJ2-3; D is unclear. The V gene lost 4 bases and the J gene lost 2 bases, with 7 bases spanning the gap. The CDR3 loop spans 13 amino acids. This CDR3 reads CASSSLLTDTQYF. In nucleotides, the CDR3 is TGTGCCAGCAGTTCGTTACTCACAGATACGCAGTATTTT.

This rearrangement joins TRBV18 to TRBJ1-1, with D maybe TRBD1 (6 bases). V gave up 4 bases and J gave up 2 bases, with 14 bases separating them. Germline assignment: CDR1 KGHSH and CDR2 LQKENI. The CDR3 is 15 amino acids. As DNA, the CDR3 is TGTGCCAGCTCACAATCGGGGGCGCCTAACACTGAAGCTTTCTTT. Its protein product is CASSQSGAPNTEAFF.